Listed below are T cell receptor beta chains from one sample, sequenced in a study of cytomegalovirus exposure and HLA in healthy donors. Clones were read by immunoSEQ multiplex PCR, and TCRdb kept only the in-frame ones, dropping some. Across about 170,000 clones, the top ten clones capture about 0.81% of the sample. Sequencing input: PBMCs. These TCRs come from a woman aged 18-29 years in good health and CMV-seropositive. Both conserved end residues are part of each CDR3. D genes are given only for firm matches.

d_call j_call v_call cdr3_aa cdr3_nt
- TRBJ1-1 TRBV10-3 CAITLGDTMGKAFF TGTGCCATCACCCTAGGGGACACAATGGGGAAAGCTTTCTTT
- TRBJ2-1 TRBV10-2 CASNLISGYNEQFF TGCGCCAGCAACCTAATTAGCGGCTACAATGAGCAGTTCTTC
- TRBJ1-2 TRBV21-1 CASSPQRHGYTF TGTGCCAGCAGCCCCCAGCGGCATGGCTACACCTTC
TRBD2 TRBJ2-3 TRBV11-3 CASSFAGAGGNTDTQYF TGTGCCAGCAGCTTCGCTGGGGCGGGGGGCAACACAGATACGCAGTATTTT
TRBD2 TRBJ2-1 TRBV27 CASSLAGGPVEQFF TGTGCCAGCAGTTTAGCGGGAGGGCCTGTTGAGCAGTTCTTC
TRBD2 TRBJ2-1 TRBV19 CASSNRQTGLAGGDEQFF TGTGCCAGTAGTAACCGCCAAACGGGACTAGCGGGGGGGGATGAGCAGTTCTTC
- TRBJ2-3 TRBV15 CATSSYRVTDTQYF TGTGCCACCAGCTCCTACAGGGTAACAGATACGCAGTATTTT
TRBD1 TRBJ2-7 TRBV18 CASSPPSSGGASYEQYF TGTGCCAGCTCACCACCATCTTCAGGGGGCGCCTCCTACGAGCAGTACTTC
- TRBJ1-4 TRBV5-1 CASSFYQGATNEKLFF TGCGCCAGCAGCTTTTATCAGGGTGCAACTAATGAAAAACTGTTTTTT
TRBD1 TRBJ1-2 TRBV4-2 CASSPDRDSLGGYTF TGTGCCAGCAGCCCGGACAGGGACTCTCTCGGTGGCTACACCTTC
TRBD2 TRBJ2-7 TRBV19 CASSLSRGGAYEQYF TGTGCCAGTAGTCTCTCCCGGGGAGGGGCCTACGAGCAGTACTTC
TRBD1 TRBJ1-5 TRBV6-1 CASIKTGGAGQPQHF TGTGCCAGCATCAAAACAGGGGGCGCGGGTCAGCCCCAGCATTTT
- TRBJ2-1 TRBV5-1 CASSLTRLDDRYNEQFF TGCGCCAGCAGCTTGACTAGACTAGACGACCGCTACAATGAGCAGTTCTTC
TRBD1 TRBJ1-6 TRBV9 CASSEGAGGLNSPLHF TGTGCCAGCAGCGAGGGGGCGGGGGGGTTGAATTCACCCCTCCACTTT
TRBD1 TRBJ2-5 TRBV7-2 CASSLEGTGRETQYF TGTGCCAGCAGCTTAGAGGGGACAGGGAGGGAGACCCAGTACTTC
TRBD1 TRBJ2-2 TRBV7-3 CASSNAGTGTTGELFF TGTGCCAGCAGCAACGCCGGGACAGGGACCACCGGGGAGCTGTTTTTT
- TRBJ1-6 TRBV27 CASSFARGNSPLHF TGTGCCAGCAGTTTTGCCAGGGGTAATTCACCCCTCCACTTT
- TRBJ1-4 TRBV5-6 CASSSVTRGSEKLFF TGTGCCAGCAGCTCGGTGACTCGAGGGAGTGAAAAACTGTTTTTT
TRBD2 TRBJ2-3 TRBV5-1 CASSYGGGPPDTQYF TGCGCCAGCAGCTATGGGGGAGGGCCGCCAGATACGCAGTATTTT
- TRBJ2-7 TRBV10-1 CASSPGISEQYF TGCGCCAGCAGCCCGGGTATATCCGAGCAGTACTTC
TRBD2 TRBJ2-7 TRBV2 CASSVSGIGYEQYF TGTGCCAGCAGTGTTAGCGGGATAGGCTACGAGCAGTACTTC
- TRBJ2-3 TRBV6-1 CASLRDTLTDTQYF TGTGCCAGCCTTCGGGACACTCTCACAGATACGCAGTATTTT
- TRBJ1-1 TRBV18 CASSPMGAQVTEAFF TGTGCCAGCTCACCAATGGGGGCGCAGGTGACTGAAGCTTTCTTT
- TRBJ1-3 TRBV29-1 CSVRGNSGNTIYF TGCAGCGTTCGAGGGAACTCTGGAAACACCATATATTTT
- TRBJ1-5 TRBV30 CAWGGTNLNQPQHF TGTGCCTGGGGTGGGACAAACTTAAATCAGCCCCAGCATTTT
- TRBJ1-1 TRBV30 CAGTRVNTEAFF TGTGCCGGTACTCGGGTGAACACTGAAGCTTTCTTT
TRBD2 TRBJ2-3 TRBV10-3 CASTGTSVGTDTQYF TGTGCCTCAACCGGGACTAGCGTGGGCACAGATACGCAGTATTTT
- TRBJ2-5 TRBV5-1 CASSLDPSQETQYF TGCGCCAGCAGCTTGGATCCGTCCCAAGAGACCCAGTACTTC
TRBD1 TRBJ1-2 TRBV18 CASSPLIQMDRGYGYTF TGTGCCAGCTCACCACTTATTCAAATGGACAGGGGTTATGGCTACACCTTC
TRBD2 TRBJ2-5 TRBV9 CASSGSGVGETQYF TGTGCCAGCAGCGGTAGCGGGGTAGGAGAGACCCAGTACTTC
- TRBJ2-1 TRBV10-3 CAISESPSSYNEQFF TGTGCCATCAGTGAGTCCCCTAGCTCCTACAATGAGCAGTTCTTC
- TRBJ2-7 TRBV5-1 CASSLGFGTRGEQYF TGCGCCAGCAGCTTGGGTTTTGGAACCCGGGGCGAGCAGTACTTC
TRBD1 TRBJ2-3 TRBV9 CASRGGQGAATDTQYF TGTGCCAGCAGGGGGGGACAGGGGGCAGCAACAGATACGCAGTATTTT
- TRBJ2-5 TRBV19 CASSRGVGSGTQYF TGTGCCAGTAGCAGGGGAGTGGGTTCAGGGACCCAGTACTTC
- TRBJ1-5 TRBV10-2 CASSESQVHTNQPQHF TGCGCCAGCAGTGAGTCTCAAGTGCACACCAATCAGCCCCAGCATTTT
- TRBJ1-4 TRBV7-8 CASSESGRILNEKLFF TGTGCCAGCAGCGAGTCGGGTCGGATATTAAATGAAAAACTGTTTTTT
- TRBJ2-7 TRBV6-1 CASSEASRYEQYF TGTGCCAGCAGTGAAGCATCGCGTTACGAGCAGTACTTC
- TRBJ1-1 TRBV9 CASSVERGRDTEAFF TGTGCCAGCAGCGTAGAACGGGGAAGGGACACTGAAGCTTTCTTT
- TRBJ2-1 TRBV9 CASSVSGDREQFF TGTGCCAGCAGCGTTTCAGGGGATCGTGAGCAGTTCTTC
- TRBJ2-2 TRBV4-3 CASSQGQGFTGELFF TGCGCCAGCAGCCAAGGGCAGGGGTTCACCGGGGAGCTGTTTTTT
- TRBJ1-1 TRBV30 CAWSDLRRNTEAFF TGTGCCTGGAGTGACCTAAGAAGGAACACTGAAGCTTTCTTT
- TRBJ1-3 TRBV5-6 CASSFSGGAGNTIYF TGTGCCAGCAGCTTCTCGGGGGGGGCTGGAAACACCATATATTTT
- TRBJ2-2 TRBV11-2 CASSRQVSNTGELFF TGTGCCAGCAGCCGACAGGTTTCGAACACCGGGGAGCTGTTTTTT
- TRBJ1-1 TRBV4-1 CASSQLAPQGNTEAFF TGCGCCAGCAGCCAGCTAGCTCCACAAGGGAACACTGAAGCTTTCTTT
TRBD2 TRBJ2-2 TRBV6-6 CASGGEDTGELFF TGTGCCAGCGGGGGGGAGGACACCGGGGAGCTGTTTTTT
- TRBJ1-6 TRBV18 CASSPEGVGNSPLHF TGTGCCAGCTCACCGGAGGGAGTGGGTAATTCACCCCTCCACTTT
TRBD1 TRBJ2-4 TRBV27 CASSLLQGDIQYF TGTGCCAGCAGTTTACTTCAGGGGGACATTCAGTACTTC
TRBD1 TRBJ2-4 TRBV15 CATQRGGGKNIQYF TGTGCCACCCAAAGAGGGGGCGGCAAAAACATTCAGTACTTC
- TRBJ1-4 TRBV19 CASSIGRQASEKLFF TGTGCCAGTAGTATCGGAAGACAGGCCTCGGAAAAACTGTTTTTT
TRBD2 TRBJ2-7 TRBV5-4 CASSVTSGPGEQYF TGTGCCAGCAGCGTTACTAGCGGCCCAGGGGAGCAGTACTTC
TRBD1 TRBJ1-1 TRBV27 CASSRAGGDTEAFF TGTGCCAGCAGTAGGGCAGGGGGTGATACTGAAGCTTTCTTT